The T cell receptor (beta chain) described here comes from a study of shared clonotypes between healthy human individuals. From germline, CDR1 is SGDLS and CDR2 YYNGEE. With V trimmed by 2 bases and J by 6 bases, 8 bases remained unmatched. The CDR3 runs 15 residues. Study-wide results and caveats: Despite large depth, rarefaction showed incomplete sorted-subset sequencing.

Clones were sequenced by immunoSEQ multiplex PCR, and TCRdb holds only the in-frame ones, with some missing. This table holds roughly 1,500,000 clones, approximately 98.5% found once. Comment on this clone: Its antigen is unknown.

This clonotype originated in a man aged 30 to 39 in good health. What was sequenced was naive CD4+ T cells sorted from blood. Subset of the sample: CD45RA+ positively selected. V and J are TRBV9 and TRBJ2-3; 8 bases match TRBD1. CDR3 nucleotide sequence: TGTGCCAGCAGCGTTACAGGGGGGTTTTCCGATACGCAGTATTTT. Translated, it gives CASSVTGGFSDTQYF.